Listed here is a single TCR beta chain. Its binding antigen is unknown. No quality values exist for individual bases; no much larger clone is one base distant. The immunoSEQ Assay, a bias-controlled multiplex PCR, was used to amplify TCRbeta CDR3 regions from genomic DNA. Turning to the authors' computational methods: The number of nucleated cells in each sample was estimated from the amplification of reference gene primers within the assay. Sequence reads were collapsed and filtered to measure the absolute abundance of every unique TCRbeta CDR3 rearrangement. Productive Simpson clonality was computed per sample as the square root of Simpson's diversity index over productive rearrangements. What TCRdb holds here is the immuneACCESS table cut down to in-frame rearrangements. Part of the clones is not present; checked against another copy, under half of the missing clones reflect an unresolved V gene, and the others are unexplained. V and J calls and clone size are as listed in that table; D and trimming were resolved from the DNA. The sample table contains 60,000 or so clones; only one count was recorded for just under 80% of them. The top ten hold roughly 23% of the sample.

The sample comes from a study of blood T cell repertoires in COVID-19 (dated by TCRdb to 2020 to 2021). The study in broad terms: Collaborator samples came from the United States, Italy and Spain and covered acute and convalescent phases of COVID-19. The repertoires were made available in a free public database intended to serve as a resource for research on the immune response to SARS-CoV-2. The dataset comprised deeply sampled blood TCRbeta repertoires from subjects exposed to, actively infected with, or recovered from COVID-19. Samples came from the ongoing ImmuneRACE study (first 160 participants) plus 1,254 subjects from 6 global collaborators. A de-identified subject ID, COVID-19 status, age in years and sex were almost always included in the sample metadata. Where available, HLA class I and class II types were taken from metadata supplied by the sample provider and were not determined by assay-based typing. The material from the prospective study consisted of cDNA or gDNA derived from T cells, B-cell-depleted T cells, or PBMCs.

Each collaborating institution followed its own protocols to collect whole blood in K2EDTA tubes. For TCRbeta analysis, collaborators shipped samples in one of three forms: frozen whole blood, isolated PBMCs, or DNA extracted from either of those sample types. What the authors observed across the whole study: The quantity of clinical and demographic metadata differed by source and by participant and was supplied without curation.

CDR1 is given as MDHEN and CDR2 as SYDVKM, both from the germline V gene. From cysteine to phenylalanine, the CDR3 is 14 amino acids long. The sequence is cut down to CDR3 DNA, 42 bases in frame from base 1. Unmatched junction bases come to 6, with V trimmed by 4 bases and J by 7 bases. The chain employs TRBV28 and TRBJ2-1; 8 central nucleotides agree with TRBD1. The TCR originated in a human donor in a cohort sampled during active COVID-19. The sequenced sample was peripheral blood. At the DNA level, the sequence is TGTGCCAGCAGTTCCGGACAGGGATGGAATGAGCAGTTCTTC. This encodes CASSSGQGWNEQFF.